Included here is one T cell receptor beta chain sequence, with context. Its binding antigen is unknown. There are no base qualities to consult, and no much larger clone falls within one base. This sample is drawn from a study of blood T cell repertoires in COVID-19 (dated by TCRdb to about 2020). The study in broad terms: Collaborator samples came from the United States, Italy and Spain and covered acute and convalescent phases of COVID-19. HLA class I and class II types, where available, came from metadata supplied by the sample provider rather than from assay-based typing. The prospective study material was composed of cDNA or gDNA derived from T cells, B-cell-depleted T cells, or PBMCs. The samples were drawn from two sources: the first 160 participants of the ongoing ImmuneRACE study, and 950 to 1,500 subjects contributed by 6 global collaborators. Subjects who had been exposed to COVID-19, were actively infected with it, or had recovered from it provided the deeply sampled blood TCRbeta repertoires that made up the dataset. A de-identified subject ID, COVID-19 status, age in years and sex were almost always included in the sample metadata. The repertoires were released in a freely available public database meant as a resource for research on the immune response to SARS-CoV-2. General conclusions and limits of the study: The amount of clinical and demographic metadata varied by source and participant and was provided uncurated.

TCRbeta CDR3 regions were amplified from genomic DNA using the immunoSEQ Assay, a bias-controlled multiplex PCR. Concerning the study's data processing: The number of nucleated cells in each sample was estimated by amplification of reference gene primers within the assay. Sequence reads were collapsed and filtered to measure the absolute abundance of every unique TCRbeta CDR3 rearrangement. For each sample, productive Simpson clonality was calculated as the square root of Simpson's diversity index over productive rearrangements. The clones in this table, taken by TCRdb from immuneACCESS, are in-frame only. Not every clone is retained; where verified, under half of the shortfall comes from an unresolved V gene, and the cause of the rest is unknown. V and J calls plus clone size are reproduced from that table; the DNA served to infer D and trimming. This sample gives 150,000 or so clones in total; about 80% of them show up just once. The top ten clones comprise 0.5% to 0.65% of the sample.

The collaborating institutions used their own protocols to collect whole blood in K2EDTA tubes. For TCRbeta analysis, collaborators shipped samples as frozen whole blood, isolated PBMCs, or DNA extracted from either of those sample types. The germline V gene encodes CDR1 LGHNA and CDR2 YNFKEQ. The CDR3, from cysteine to phenylalanine, totals 14 residues. The kept DNA is CDR3 alone, 42 bases in frame from the first base. V loses 0 bases, J loses 4 bases, and the germline ends lie 9 bases apart. Sequences were obtained from peripheral blood. The V and J segments used are TRBV4-2 and TRBJ1-2; the D gene is perhaps TRBD1, from 5 matching bases. The source of this sequence is a man between 60 and 75 years old with acute or convalescent COVID-19. The bases are TGTGCCAGCAGCCAAGATGGGGACTCCTATGGCTACACCTTC. Protein translation: CASSQDGDSYGYTF.